This T cell receptor (beta chain) was captured in a study of cytomegalovirus exposure and HLA in healthy donors. For this clone: Its antigen is undetermined.

General observations from the study: Across HLA loci, a later analysis found differing TCR association rates, with DRB1 most and HLA-C fewest. Association of a missense DCLRE1C variant with TCR beta V- and J-gene trimming was reported in a later analysis.

13 Jbeta primers and 60 Vbeta primers were used for the PCR. TCRdb's copy holds only in-frame clones and misses some; the assay was immunoSEQ multiplex PCR. The sample holds fewer than 200,000 clones, around 80% seen once. Germline V gene sequence: CDR1 SNHLY, CDR2 FYNNEI. With 7 bases clipped from V and 0 bases from J, the junction kept 2 bases outside the gene matches. The CDR3 covers 15 residues. The material sequenced was PBMCs. The clonotype originates from a girl aged 2-15 years in good health and CMV-seropositive. The J gene is TRBJ2-2, the V gene TRBV2, with 10 nucleotides matching TRBD1. The CDR3 is CASMDRGANTGELFF. In nucleotides, the CDR3 is TGTGCCAGCATGGACAGGGGGGCGAACACCGGGGAGCTGTTTTTT.